This T cell receptor (beta chain) was identified in a study of cytomegalovirus exposure and HLA in healthy donors. The PCR made use of 60 Vbeta and 13 Jbeta primers. The data were produced by immunoSEQ multiplex PCR, yet TCRdb's version contains in-frame clones alone and is incomplete. Here the sample spans 150,000 to 200,000 clones, approximately 88% being singletons. Source material: PBMCs. The source is a boy aged 5-17 years in good health and CMV-seronegative.

In DNA form, the CDR3 reads TGTGCCAGCAGTGCGCGACAGGGACCTACGGAGCAGTACTTC. Its protein is CASSARQGPTEQYF. The gene calls are TRBV2 and TRBJ2-7, with TRBD1 matching 7 bases. With V trimmed by 4 bases and J by 7 bases, 10 bases remained unmatched. CDR3 length: 14 residues. From germline, CDR1 is SNHLY and CDR2 FYNNEI.